This T cell receptor (beta chain) was documented in a study of graft-versus-host responses after intestinal transplantation. The method was immunoSEQ multiplex PCR; TCRdb's version includes in-frame clones alone and lacks a portion of them. The sample gives about 110,000 clones, 93% of which show up once; roughly 1% is in the top ten. Study results and limitations: Allograft graft-versus-host to host-versus-graft clonal ratios ran high in patients with graft-donor T cell macrochimerism. Declines in HvG clones occurring early post-transplant were associated with peak circulating GvH clone levels.

As for this clone: Its antigen is unidentified.

The CDR3 covers 16 residues. Germline lookup yields CDR1 SGHDN and CDR2 FVKESK. Trimming at V came to 3 bases and at J to 6 bases, leaving 11 bases not matched to a gene. The specimen was unstimulated CD8+ T cells sorted from spleen or lymph node cells, collected before transplant. The receptor was derived from a human donor who was the organ donor for an intestinal transplant. The chain employs TRBV14 and TRBJ2-1; TRBD2 agrees at 7 bases. The CDR3 DNA follows: TGTGCCAGCAGCCAGAAAGTGCTAGCGGCATCCAATGAGCAGTTCTTC. It codes for CASSQKVLAASNEQFF.